Each of the 23 T cell receptor beta chains below was sequenced from the same sample in a study of T cell changes during pregnancy in multiple sclerosis. TCRdb's table, derived via immunoSEQ multiplex PCR, lists solely in-frame clones and lacks some. The data contain tens of thousands of clones, 90% of them seen just once; the ten biggest clones take up over 5%. This specimen consisted of peripheral blood, obtained in the third trimester of pregnancy. These TCRs come from a female donor in good health, enrolled as a control in a pregnancy study.

The chain recombines TRBV28 with TRBJ1-2; D call uncertain. CDR1 and CDR2 (germline): MDHEN, SYDVKM. Trimming took off 3 bases at V and 2 bases at J, with 7 bases between the two ends. The CDR3 is 13 residues long. The CDR3: CASSFGQNYGYTF. CDR3 bases: TGTGCCAGCAGTTTTGGGCAGAACTATGGCTACACCTTC.

The chain employs TRBV4-2 and TRBJ1-1, with D maybe TRBD1 (6 bases). CDR1 and CDR2 (germline): LGHNA, YNFKEQ. The CDR3 spans 14 residues. The V end was cut by 0 bases, the J end by 11 bases, with 16 bases between. The CDR3 DNA is TGTGCCAGCAGCCAAGATGGACAGTCGTCAGGGGCTTTCTTT. Amino acid sequence: CASSQDGQSSGAFF.

This chain uses TRBV10-1 with TRBJ2-5; D possibly corresponds to TRBD2 (5 bases). Germline values: CDR1 WNHNN, CDR2 SYGVQD (reference sequence). This CDR3 has 16 amino acids. The V gene lost 0 bases and the J gene lost 5 bases, with 16 bases spanning the gap. DNA for the CDR3: TGCGCCAGCAGTGAGTCGAGTGAGGGCCCCCGGGAGACCCAGTACTTC. As protein: CASSESSEGPRETQYF.

The rearrangement uses TRBV5-1 and TRBJ2-3, with D possibly matching TRBD2 (5 bases). Trimming shortened V by 0 bases and J by 5 bases, and 13 bases separated the two germline ends. This CDR3 contains 15 residues. Germline lookup yields CDR1 SGHRS and CDR2 YFSETQ. CDR3 loop: CASSLDSAPGDTQYF. DNA of the CDR3: TGCGCCAGCAGCTTGGATAGCGCCCCCGGAGATACGCAGTATTTT.

This clone was seen a single time. V usage is TRBV10-3 and J usage is TRBJ2-1, with 10 bases fitting TRBD2. After removal of 0 bases from V and 6 bases from J, the junction contained 5 bases not matched to a gene. This CDR3 has 16 amino acids. Germline V gene data show CDR1 as ENHRY and CDR2 as SYGVKD. DNA of the CDR3: TGTGCCATCAGTGAGTCGACAGCGGGAGGGCTCAATGAGCAGTTCTTC. Translated, it gives CAISESTAGGLNEQFF.

The chain couples TRBV5-6 to TRBJ2-7; TRBD1 aligns across 8 bases. The CDR3 runs 14 residues. V shed 7 bases and J 3 bases; nucleotides not matched to a gene: 9. CDR1 is SGHDT and CDR2 is YYEEEE in the germline V gene. The CDR3 nucleotides are TGTGCCAGCGAGGTCAGGGGGCGTTACTACGAGCAGTACTTC. Translating gives CASEVRGRYYEQYF.

This clone was seen once. V is TRBV29-1 and J is TRBJ2-2; tentative D call: TRBD1 (5 bases). This CDR3 spans 14 amino acids. The V end was cut by 7 bases, the J end by 5 bases, with 17 bases between. Germline V gene data show CDR1 as SQVTM and CDR2 as ANQGSEA. CDR3 bases: TGCAGCGCCGTGGGGCAGGTGACAACCGGGGAGCTGTTTTTT. This codes for CSAVGQVTTGELFF.

In nucleotides, the CDR3 is TGCGCCAGCAGTGATAGCGGGAGTAGCACAGATACGCAGTATTTT. Translation gives CASSDSGSSTDTQYF. The chain uses TRBV10-1 and TRBJ2-3; 9 bases are shared with TRBD2. From germline, CDR1 is WNHNN and CDR2 SYGVQD (reference sequence). The ends lost 3 bases at V and 0 bases at J; junction bases unmatched: 1. This CDR3 is 15 amino acids long.

The V call is TRBV7-3, the J call TRBJ2-7; D unclear. Germline V lookup: CDR1 SGHTA, CDR2 FQGTGA. There are 15 residues in the CDR3. The V and J ends lost 5 bases and 2 bases respectively, with 16 bases between them. DNA of the CDR3: TGTGCCAGCAGCCCGCAGAGCGCCCATCCCTACGAGCAGTACTTC. This encodes CASSPQSAHPYEQYF.

The chain has TRBV2 and TRBJ2-7, with 7 positions matching TRBD1. Germline V gene data show CDR1 as SNHLY and CDR2 as FYNNEI. The length of the CDR3 is 15 residues. Trimming at V came to 5 bases and at J to 2 bases, leaving 9 bases not matched to a gene. The CDR3 here is CASSRDSSRTYEQYF. The CDR3 coding sequence is TGTGCCAGCAGTCGGGACAGTTCCCGTACCTACGAGCAGTACTTC. The full variable domain, in which reference TRBV2 and TRBJ2-7 provide the parts outside the CDR3, is EPEVTQTPSHQVTQMGQEVILRCVPISNHLYFYWYRQILGQKVEFLVSFYNNEISEKSEIFDDQFSVERPDGSNFTLKIRSTKLEDSAMYFCASSRDSSRTYEQYFGPGTRLTVT.

The chain carries TRBV28 and TRBJ2-3; 11 bases match TRBD1. Germline CDR1 and CDR2: MDHEN and SYDVKM. The length of the CDR3 is 15 residues. The V and J ends lost 7 bases and 3 bases, in that order; junction bases with no gene match: 6. CDR3: CASKKGQGETDTQYF. The CDR3 DNA is TGTGCCAGCAAGAAGGGACAGGGGGAAACAGATACGCAGTATTTT.

This clone was seen once. The V call is TRBV13, the J call TRBJ2-3, with 13 bases that match TRBD2. The germline V gene has CDR1 PRHDT and CDR2 FYEKMQ (reference sequence). The CDR3 has 16 residues. V shed 5 bases and J 2 bases; nucleotides not matched to a gene: 4. This chain's CDR3 is CASSQGLAGDTDTQYF. In DNA form, the CDR3 reads TGTGCCAGCAGCCAAGGACTAGCGGGGGACACAGATACGCAGTATTTT.

The V call is TRBV30, the J call TRBJ1-6; 10 bases line up with TRBD1. Germline CDR1 reads GTSNPN; CDR2 reads SVGIG (reference sequence). After removal of 5 bases from V and 9 bases from J, the junction contained 4 bases not matched to a gene. This CDR3 has 13 residues. CDR3 DNA sequence: TGTGCCTGGGAGACAGGGGGCAGTTCACCCCTCCACTTT. Amino acids: CAWETGGSSPLHF.

The chain recombines TRBV9 with TRBJ2-7; a weak D match, TRBD2 (6 bases). Germline CDR1 is SGDLS and CDR2 is YYNGEE. The CDR3 spans 14 residues. The V end was cut by 5 bases, the J end by 5 bases, with 17 bases between. The DNA for the CDR3 is TGTGCCAGCAGTGGGGGGACGCAGAGGCACGAGCAGTACTTC. This codes for CASSGGTQRHEQYF.

The rearrangement links TRBV5-1 to TRBJ1-2; 7 nucleotides line up with TRBD1. Germline trimming cut 3 bases from V and 4 bases from J; bases unmatched to any gene: 3. The CDR3 extends over 13 amino acids. Per the germline V gene, CDR1 is SGHRS and CDR2 is YFSETQ. The CDR3 sequence: CASSYRGGYGYTF. CDR3 DNA sequence: TGCGCCAGCAGCTACAGGGGTGGCTATGGCTACACCTTC.

The genes are TRBV6-5 and TRBJ1-1, with no clear D. The V gene lost 3 bases and the J gene lost 0 bases, with 5 bases spanning the gap. This CDR3 has 13 residues. The germline V gene has CDR1 MNHEY and CDR2 SVGAGI. CDR3 region: CASSYKMNTEAFF. CDR3 nucleotide sequence: TGTGCCAGCAGTTATAAAATGAACACTGAAGCTTTCTTT.

V usage is TRBV5-6 and J usage is TRBJ1-5, with TRBD1 identical over 8 bases. CDR1 is SGHDT, CDR2 YYEEEE, per germline. This CDR3 contains 15 residues. V lost 3 bases to trimming and J lost 7 bases; unmatched junction nucleotides: 9. The CDR3 region is CASSSTGTGSQPQHF. The CDR3 nucleotides are TGTGCCAGCAGCTCCACCGGGACAGGATCCCAGCCCCAGCATTTT.

This rearrangement joins TRBV7-8 to TRBJ2-5; the D gene is possibly TRBD1 (6 bases). V was shortened by 1 base and J by 5 bases, with 17 bases between the two germline ends. The CDR3 extends over 16 amino acids. Germline V gives CDR1 SGHVS, CDR2 FQNEAQ. The CDR3 spells CASSLEGQGSGETQYF. The CDR3 nucleotides read TGTGCCAGCAGCTTAGAGGGCCAGGGGAGTGGGGAGACCCAGTACTTC.

This rearrangement joins TRBV7-9 to TRBJ2-7; 9 nucleotides line up with TRBD1. This CDR3 contains 15 residues. V lost 3 bases to trimming and J lost 4 bases; unmatched junction nucleotides: 7. The V gene's germline CDR1 is SEHNR and CDR2 FQNEAQ (reference sequence). The CDR3 coding sequence is TGTGCCAGCAGCTTGAGGACAGGGGTAAATTACGAGCAGTACTTC. It encodes CASSLRTGVNYEQYF.

Comments on this clone: The junction differs from germline at one of its ends, possibly a read error. The chain links TRBV19 to TRBJ2-3; 7 bases map to TRBD1. The CDR3 sequence is 13 residues long. Per the germline V gene, CDR1 is LNHDA and CDR2 is SQIVND (reference sequence). CDR3 in DNA: TGTGCCAGCAGTAGGACAGGATCTGATACGCAGTATTTT. Translation: CASSRTGSDTQYF.

The chain employs TRBV6-5 and TRBJ2-2; a possible D gene is TRBD2 (6 bases). The CDR3 has 16 residues. Germline assignment: CDR1 MNHEY and CDR2 SVGAGI. V was pared by 2 bases and J by 1 base, with 11 bases between. CDR3 nucleotide sequence: TGTGCCAGCAGTTACGGTGGAGGGCGGAACACCGGGGAGCTGTTTTTT. It translates to CASSYGGGRNTGELFF.

The chain recombines TRBV7-2 with TRBJ1-2; D is unclear. Trimming left V 4 bases short and J 3 bases short, with 12 bases between. The CDR3 extends over 14 amino acids. The germline CDR1 and CDR2 sequences are SGHTA and FQGNSA. CDR3 nucleotide sequence: TGTGCCAGCAGCTCCTCGGCAGCGGACTATGGCTACACCTTC. This encodes CASSSSAADYGYTF. The full variable domain, its missing parts supplied by reference TRBV7-2 and TRBJ1-2, is GAGVSQSPSNKVTEKGKDVELRCDPISGHTALYWYRQSLGQGLEFLIYFQGNSAPDKSGLPSDRFSAERTGGSVSTLTIQRTQQEDSAVYLCASSSSAADYGYTFGSGTRLTVV.

Only one count was recorded for this clone. The chain links TRBV19 to TRBJ2-7; D is undetermined. V was pared by 5 bases and J by 0 bases, with 11 bases between. The CDR3 is 14 amino acids. Germline loops: CDR1 LNHDA, CDR2 SQIVND (reference sequence). CDR3 DNA: TGTGCCAGTAGTTTGCGACTCGACTCCTACGAGCAGTACTTC. Its protein is CASSLRLDSYEQYF.